This record concerns one T cell receptor (beta chain) sequence. Its antigen has not been determined. Base quality data are lacking; no much larger clone is found one base away. Relative to germline, V is missing 5 bases and J is missing 7 bases, with 10 bases of the junction outside any gene match. Sequences MDHEN (CDR1) and SYDVKM (CDR2) are obtained from the germline V gene. The CDR3 starts with the cysteine, ends with the phenylalanine, and has 14 residues. The retained sequence is limited to the CDR3, 42 bases, with the frame set at the first base. The record originates from a study of shared clonotypes between healthy human individuals (dated by TCRdb to about 2020). Notes on the research overall: The cohort comprised a couple of women and three men aged 18 to 49 years. For each donor, CD4 naive and CD4 memory were each given three plates, CD8 naive was given two plates, and CD8 memory was given one plate. To estimate repertoire size and how much clonotype sharing occurs between individuals, the study deeply sequenced the blood TCR repertoires of several healthy adults. Different laboratories and diverse techniques were used to prepare libraries and sequence TCR repertoires, to increase sequencing depth and limit assay-specific biases. Between about 0.8 and 9 billion PBMCs per donor were obtained by leukapheresis.

The research as a whole found: Based on pairwise subsampling, the degree of clonotype sharing among donors was expected to be affected by sequencing depth. Even with the large sequencing depth, rarefaction of the sorted-subset datasets indicated that sequencing was incomplete. Larger estimated clonotype richness was generally found for naive subsets than for memory subsets. Sharing across a few donors was observed for 5% to 6.5% of naive CD4, around 3.5% of naive CD8, 2.3% of memory CD4, and roughly 0.4% of memory CD8 clonotypes. Compared with non-shared clonotypes, clonotypes shared by all four sorted-subset donors had higher generation probabilities. Sampling was restricted to blood, and TCR repertoires in tissues likely differ from the TCR repertoires found in blood. The small number of donors limited the genetic and exposure-history diversity represented.

Using the deep immunoSEQ assay, TCR CDR3 regions were amplified from genomic DNA by multiplex PCR. Genomic DNA extracted from each cell subset was distributed evenly over all wells of several immunoSEQ 96-well plates, and each plate served as one replicate. For sorted subsets, each replicate PCR was loaded with approximately 200 ng genomic DNA, equivalent to approximately 33,000 T cell genomes. Purified libraries were measured with a Qubit 3.0 fluorometer, size-checked on a Bioanalyzer 2100, and measured again with the KAPA Library Quantification kit. Every immunoSEQ 96-well plate was sequenced on a separate single-read 150-cycle Illumina NextSeq 550 flow cell. In the paper's pipeline: Because the immunoSEQ output held only junctional sequences and lacked quality scores, the filtering could not match the filtering applied to full-length reads. To assign V/J genes and CDR3, sequences were annotated using PyIR, a Python wrapper for IgBLAST v1.9, with IMGT germline references. Any read was removed if the V/J assignment was weak (E-value above 1e-6), the CDR3 was missing, or the read contained stop codons, out-of-frame junctions, or ambiguous translated residues. V3J clonotypes were defined by identical inferred V gene, J gene, and CDR3 amino acid sequence. Percentage overlap between repertoires was calculated by dividing the number of shared unique clonotypes by the size of the smaller repertoire. RTK rarefaction, the Chao1 estimator, and Recon v2.1 estimates of unobserved clonotypes were used to assess repertoire richness. Generation probabilities for all TCRbeta clonotypes obtained by the gDNA method from four donors were computed using OLGA. The immuneACCESS repertoire file appears here via TCRdb, limited to in-frame rearrangements. These files lack a portion of the clones; in checked studies, under half of the deficit traces to unresolved V genes, and the cause of the others is not known. That table furnishes V, J and clone size, whereas the DNA furnished D and trimming. The sample table lists roughly 1,600,000 clones, 98% of them with a count of one. Of the sample, roughly 0.36% falls within the top ten clones.

Healthy HIV-negative adults with no recently reported acute infections or vaccinations were included as donors. Every donor was a Caucasian adult living in Nashville, Tennessee, USA. CD4+ T cells were enriched by magnetic negative selection; naive cells were then positively selected on CD45RA, and the negative fraction formed the memory subset. Blood was obtained by leukapheresis, after which PBMCs were separated by Ficoll-Histopaque density gradient centrifugation and cryopreserved in liquid nitrogen vapor phase. Purity and quantity of every magnetically sorted T cell population were checked by analytical flow cytometry. Each sorted fraction had its genomic DNA isolated and then quantified by UV absorbance on a Nanodrop 2000c.

The sequencing sample was made of naive CD4+ T cells sorted from blood. The cell subset or site label of this sample denotes: CD45RA+ positively selected. The source is a man aged 30 to 45 in good health. Recombination linked TRBV28 to TRBJ2-5; TRBD1 fits 7 bases in the junction. The bases are TGTGCCAGCAGTCGAGGACAGGCGAGTTTGACCCAGTACTTC. Translated, it gives CASSRGQASLTQYF.